One sample yielded the 22 T cell receptor beta chains listed below, sequenced in a study of blood T cell repertoires in COVID-19. Libraries were prepared by immunoSEQ multiplex PCR; TCRdb keeps only in-frame clonotypes and omits some of them. Of over 200,000 clones listed, approximately 86% are singletons. The specimen was peripheral blood. Source of these receptors: a man between 35 and 55 years old who had recovered from COVID-19.

This sequence joins TRBV30 and TRBJ1-1, with 7 positions matching TRBD1. This CDR3 is built from 15 residues. The germline gives CDR1 GTSNPN, CDR2 SVGIG (reference sequence). Trimming at V came to 0 bases and at J to 1 base, leaving 5 bases not matched to a gene. CDR3 loop: CAWSVLGQTNTEAFF. Written as DNA, the CDR3 is TGTGCCTGGAGTGTACTGGGACAGACGAACACTGAAGCTTTCTTT.

The V call is TRBV11-2, the J call TRBJ1-2; no reliable D call. The CDR3 extends over 17 amino acids. The germline V gene encodes CDR1 SGHAT and CDR2 FQNNGV. V was cut by 5 bases and J by 0 bases, with 19 bases left in between. The CDR3 spells CASSPQASRVSNYGYTF. DNA for the CDR3: TGTGCCAGCAGCCCCCAAGCCTCCCGGGTTTCTAACTATGGCTACACCTTC.

This rearrangement joins TRBV24-1 to TRBJ1-5; 10 bases line up with TRBD1. Germline-derived CDR1 and CDR2 are KGHDR and SFDVKD. V was clipped by 3 bases and J by 0 bases; unmatched bases: 10. The CDR3 extends over 19 amino acids. CDR3 protein: CATSDRTGGKINSNQPQHF. In nucleotides, the CDR3 is TGTGCCACCAGTGATCGGACAGGGGGTAAAATCAATAGCAATCAGCCCCAGCATTTT.

The rearrangement joins TRBV6-5 to TRBJ1-1; 11 bases are a match to TRBD1. V dropped 8 bases and J dropped 3; count of bases not matched to a gene: 5. The V gene's germline CDR1 is MNHEY and CDR2 SVGAGI. This CDR3 region has 14 residues. CDR3 bases: TGTGCCAGCCGGACAGGGGGCAGGGACACTGAAGCTTTCTTT. Translation: CASRTGGRDTEAFF.

This chain connects TRBV5-1 to TRBJ2-5; 14 positions agree with TRBD2. CDR3 length: 16 amino acids. The junction had 5 bases not matched to a gene; V was cut back by 4 bases and J by 3 bases. Germline values: CDR1 SGHRS, CDR2 YFSETQ. The CDR3: CASSPWTSGGKETQYF. In DNA, the CDR3 is TGCGCCAGCAGCCCCTGGACTAGCGGGGGGAAAGAGACCCAGTACTTC.

This clone came up a few times. The chain recombines TRBV18 with TRBJ1-3, with 10 bases lining up with TRBD1. Germline V CDR1 and CDR2: KGHSH, LQKENI. This CDR3 has 18 residues. The ends lost 5 bases at V and 0 bases at J; junction bases unmatched: 10. The CDR3 sequence: CASSISRTGGISGNTIYF. Here the CDR3 DNA reads TGTGCCAGCTCAATTTCCAGGACAGGGGGTATCTCTGGAAACACCATATATTTT.

The rearrangement links TRBV5-4 to TRBJ2-1; 14 nucleotides line up with TRBD2. Germline lookup yields CDR1 SGHNT and CDR2 YYREEE (reference sequence). This CDR3 comprises 15 residues. V shed 4 bases and J 8 bases; nucleotides not matched to a gene: 5. CDR3: CASSRLAGGRDEQFF. CDR3 nucleotide sequence: TGTGCCAGCAGCCGACTAGCGGGAGGGAGAGATGAGCAGTTCTTC. Full variable domain (missing parts from reference TRBV5-4 and TRBJ2-1): ETGVTQSPTHLIKTRGQQVTLRCSSQSGHNTVSWYQQALGQGPQFIFQYYREEENGRGNFPPRFSGLQFPNYSSELNVNALELDDSALYLCASSRLAGGRDEQFFGPGTRLTVL.

This chain joins TRBV7-3 and TRBJ2-7, with D maybe TRBD2 (6 bases). Germline lookup yields CDR1 SGHTA and CDR2 FQGTGA. With 1 base removed from V and 7 bases from J, the gap between germline ends came to 14 bases. CDR3 length: 14 amino acids. The CDR3 is CASSLSGGTGEQYF. In nucleotides, the CDR3 is TGTGCCAGCAGCTTAAGTGGTGGGACTGGTGAGCAGTACTTC. Based on the CDR3 plus reference TRBV7-3 and TRBJ2-7, the full variable domain is GAGVSQTPSNKVTEKGKYVELRCDPISGHTALYWYRQSLGQGPEFLIYFQGTGAADDSGLPNDRFFAVRPEGSVSTLKIQRTERGDSAVYLCASSLSGGTGEQYFGPGTRLTVT.

V is TRBV18 and J is TRBJ2-5, with 9 nucleotides matching TRBD2. V trimming: 3 bases; J trimming: 5 bases; junction bases outside the gene matches: 7. The CDR3 has 15 amino acids. Germline V CDR1 and CDR2: KGHSH, LQKENI. Here the CDR3 reads CASSPSTSGRETQYF. CDR3 sequence (DNA): TGTGCCAGCTCACCCTCGACTAGCGGAAGGGAGACCCAGTACTTC.

This chain links TRBV18 with TRBJ1-1; TRBD1 matches at 7 bases. The junction had 13 bases not matched to a gene; V was cut back by 6 bases and J by 0 bases. The germline gives CDR1 KGHSH, CDR2 LQKENI. The CDR3 has 17 amino acids. CDR3 DNA: TGTGCCAGCTCGGCCCTCCGGGACAGAAGCATGAACACTGAAGCTTTCTTT. The encoded protein is CASSALRDRSMNTEAFF.

V usage is TRBV13 and J usage is TRBJ2-7, with 9 bases identical to TRBD1. The length of the CDR3 is 14 residues. CDR1 is PRHDT and CDR2 is FYEKMQ in the germline V gene (reference sequence). J gave up 5 bases and V 5 bases, and 7 bases lay outside the gene matches. This CDR3 reads CASSPNRGRHEQYF. The CDR3 bases are TGTGCCAGCAGCCCCAACAGGGGGCGGCACGAGCAGTACTTC.

V is TRBV18 and J is TRBJ2-5, with TRBD2 identical over 10 bases. The length of the CDR3 is 19 residues. With 3 bases clipped from V and 1 base from J, the junction kept 14 bases outside the gene matches. Germline V gene sequence: CDR1 KGHSH, CDR2 LQKENI. As DNA, the CDR3 is TGTGCCAGCTCACCCCGCGGGAGTCTAGCGGGGGCCCTCCAAGAGACCCAGTACTTC. Translation gives CASSPRGSLAGALQETQYF.

This rearrangement joins TRBV5-4 to TRBJ2-1, with 7 nucleotides matching TRBD1. The germline gives CDR1 SGHNT, CDR2 YYREEE (reference sequence). CDR3 size: 16 residues. The V and J ends lost 4 bases and 5 bases, in that order; junction bases with no gene match: 12. CDR3 coding DNA: TGTGCCAGCAGCGGACATTTATTAACAGGGGACAATGAGCAGTTCTTC. Protein sequence: CASSGHLLTGDNEQFF.

This clone showed up just a few times. The chain carries TRBV5-1 and TRBJ1-1; perhaps TRBD1 as D (6 bases). The CDR3 contains 14 residues. Trimming shortened V by 0 bases and J by 8 bases, and 14 bases separated the two germline ends. CDR1 and CDR2 (germline): SGHRS, YFSETQ. In DNA, the CDR3 is TGCGCCAGCAGCTTGGCCTTTGAAACAGGGGAAGCTTTCTTT. This codes for CASSLAFETGEAFF.

This clone was recorded a few times. This chain links TRBV10-3 with TRBJ1-3; D gene ambiguous. The germline gives CDR1 ENHRY, CDR2 SYGVKD. V was trimmed by 5 bases and J by 2 bases, leaving 10 bases between them. The CDR3 is 14 residues long. The CDR3 protein is CAISTPSAGNTIYF. CDR3 coding DNA: TGTGCCATCAGTACCCCGTCGGCTGGAAACACCATATATTTT.

The chain combines TRBV5-1 with TRBJ2-7, with TRBD1 matching 8 bases. With 4 bases clipped from V and 0 bases from J, the junction kept 18 bases outside the gene matches. Germline values: CDR1 SGHRS, CDR2 YFSETQ. This CDR3 is built from 19 residues. The CDR3 region is CASSQPGPGQGGYSYEQYF. CDR3 coding DNA: TGCGCCAGCAGCCAGCCAGGCCCAGGACAGGGTGGGTACTCCTACGAGCAGTACTTC.

The V call is TRBV20-1, the J call TRBJ2-3, with TRBD2 matching 7 bases. Germline V gene lookup returns CDR1 DFQATT and CDR2 SNEGSKA (reference sequence). Germline trimming cut 2 bases from V and 13 bases from J; bases unmatched to any gene: 3. The CDR3 totals 10 residues. For the CDR3, the DNA is TGCAGTGCTAGACTAGCGGCCGAGTATTTT. Translating gives CSARLAAEYF.

The V gene is TRBV19, the J gene TRBJ2-7; 7 nucleotides match TRBD2. The germline gives CDR1 LNHDA, CDR2 SQIVND (reference sequence). The CDR3 loop spans 16 amino acids. Trimming took 5 bases from V and 0 from J; bases not matched to a gene: 10. The CDR3 region is CASSSRSGTNSYEQYF. CDR3 nucleotide sequence: TGTGCCAGTAGTTCGCGGAGCGGGACGAACTCCTACGAGCAGTACTTC.

This clone was observed a handful of times. This rearrangement joins TRBV19 to TRBJ1-3; 9 nucleotides match TRBD1. The CDR3 length is 15 residues. Germline V CDR1 and CDR2: LNHDA, SQIVND (reference sequence). The trim removed 11 bases at V and 0 bases at J, leaving 8 bases unmatched. This CDR3 reads CAASDRGSSGNTIYF. The CDR3, as DNA: TGTGCCGCCTCGGACAGGGGTTCCTCTGGAAACACCATATATTTT.

The V call is TRBV6-6, the J call TRBJ2-7; tentative D call: TRBD2 (6 bases). Germline V gene lookup returns CDR1 MNHNY and CDR2 SVGAGI (reference sequence). V was clipped by 2 bases and J by 6 bases, with 17 bases between them. This CDR3 region has 15 residues. The CDR3 bases are TGTGCCAGCAGTTACGCCGTGCCAGGTAGCGGCGAGCAGTACTTC. Translating it yields CASSYAVPGSGEQYF.

The CDR3 nucleotides read TGTGCCAGCAGCCTAGCGGTATCGATCGGGGAGCTGTTTTTT. Protein product: CASSLAVSIGELFF. The rearrangement joins TRBV5-6 to TRBJ2-2; 7 bases agree with TRBD2. The CDR3 is made up of 14 amino acids. Germline loops: CDR1 SGHDT, CDR2 YYEEEE. Trimming at V came to 4 bases and at J to 7 bases, leaving 7 bases not matched to a gene.

This chain uses TRBV7-8 with TRBJ1-4, with D tentatively TRBD1 (5 bases). Germline CDR1 SGHVS, CDR2 FQNEAQ. The V gene lost 5 bases and the J gene lost 0 bases, with 19 bases spanning the gap. There are 18 residues in the CDR3. In DNA, the CDR3 is TGTGCCAGCAGCCCTCTTCAACCCGGGGGGTCAACTAATGAAAAACTGTTTTTT. Its translation: CASSPLQPGGSTNEKLFF. Drawing the rest from reference TRBV7-8 and TRBJ1-4, the complete variable domain is GAGVSQSPRYKVAKRGQDVALRCDPISGHVSLFWYQQALGQGPEFLTYFQNEAQLDKSGLPSDRFFAERPEGSVSTLKIQRTQQEDSAVYLCASSPLQPGGSTNEKLFFGSGTQLSVL.